This TCR beta chain stems from a study of T cell responses to AZD1222 COVID-19 vaccine. This clone was counted a single time. V lost 3 bases and J lost 0, with 6 bases in between. This CDR3 has 13 residues. Germline V lookup: CDR1 KGHSH, CDR2 LQKENI. The method was immunoSEQ multiplex PCR; TCRdb's version includes in-frame clones alone and lacks a portion of them. The table shows roughly 99,000 clones, with around nine tenths occurring only once. This TCR was recovered from an adult who received the AZD1222 COVID-19 vaccine. The chain recombines TRBV18 with TRBJ2-7; no definite D call. The sequenced sample was peripheral blood, obtained 28 days after the second AZD1222 dose. The chain's CDR3 is CASSPQSSYEQYF. In DNA, the CDR3 is TGTGCCAGCTCACCGCAGAGCTCCTACGAGCAGTACTTC.